This TCR beta chain was recorded in a study of cytomegalovirus exposure and HLA in healthy donors. Study-wide findings and caveats: Most TCR sequences were uncommon, yet certain public TCRs appeared in many donors. Specificity for CMV antigens was confirmed in vitro for a few of the CMV-associated chains.

Note on this clone: No antigen is known for it.

Germline lookup yields CDR1 DFQATT and CDR2 SNEGSKA (reference sequence). CDR3 length: 10 residues. The data were produced by immunoSEQ multiplex PCR, yet TCRdb's version contains in-frame clones alone and is incomplete. This sample carries roughly 80,000 clones, 85% to 95% of them seen once, and the ten largest clones take about 2.1%. The chain recombines TRBV20-1 with TRBJ1-2; no reliable D call. The receptor's source is a woman aged 18 to 35 in good health and CMV-seronegative. The sequencing input was PBMCs. CDR3 DNA: TGCAGACCCCGAGGAAATGGCTACACCTTC. Its protein product is CRPRGNGYTF.